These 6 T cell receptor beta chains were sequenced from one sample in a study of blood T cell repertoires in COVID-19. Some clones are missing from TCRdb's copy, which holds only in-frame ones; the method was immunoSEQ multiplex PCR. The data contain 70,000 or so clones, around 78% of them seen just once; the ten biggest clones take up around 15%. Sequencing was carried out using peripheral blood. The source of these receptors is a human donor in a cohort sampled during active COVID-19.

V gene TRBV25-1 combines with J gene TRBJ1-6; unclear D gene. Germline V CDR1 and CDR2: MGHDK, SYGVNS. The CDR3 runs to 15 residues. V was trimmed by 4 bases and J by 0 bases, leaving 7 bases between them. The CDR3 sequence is CASSGVNSYNSPLHF. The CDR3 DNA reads TGTGCCAGCAGTGGAGTCAACTCCTATAATTCACCCCTCCACTTT. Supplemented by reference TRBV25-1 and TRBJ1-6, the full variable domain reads EADIYQTPRYLVIGTGKKITLECSQTMGHDKMYWYQQDPGMELHLIHYSYGVNSTEKGDLSSESTVSRIRTEHFPLTLESARPSHTSQYLCASSGVNSYNSPLHFGNGTRLTVT.

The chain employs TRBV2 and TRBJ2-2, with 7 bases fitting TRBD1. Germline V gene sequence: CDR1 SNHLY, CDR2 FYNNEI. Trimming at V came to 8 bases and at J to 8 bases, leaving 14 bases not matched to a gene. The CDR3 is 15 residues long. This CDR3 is CASGKRDSRSGELFF. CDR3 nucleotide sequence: TGTGCCAGCGGGAAGAGGGACAGTAGGTCTGGGGAGCTGTTTTTT. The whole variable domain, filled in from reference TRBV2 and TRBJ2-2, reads EPEVTQTPSHQVTQMGQEVILRCVPISNHLYFYWYRQILGQKVEFLVSFYNNEISEKSEIFDDQFSVERPDGSNFTLKIRSTKLEDSAMYFCASGKRDSRSGELFFGEGSRLTVL.

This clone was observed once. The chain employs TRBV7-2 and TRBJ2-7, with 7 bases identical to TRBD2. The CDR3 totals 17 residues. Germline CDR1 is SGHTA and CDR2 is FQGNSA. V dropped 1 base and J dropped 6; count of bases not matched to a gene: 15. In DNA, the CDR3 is TGTGCCAGCAGCTTAGGCGGGGGTCGGACACCCCCTCCCGAGCAGTACTTC. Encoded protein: CASSLGGGRTPPPEQYF.

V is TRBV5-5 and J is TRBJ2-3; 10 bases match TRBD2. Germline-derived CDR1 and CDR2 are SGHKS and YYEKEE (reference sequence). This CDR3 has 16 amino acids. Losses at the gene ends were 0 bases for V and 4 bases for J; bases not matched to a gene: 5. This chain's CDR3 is CASSLVASGSADTQYF. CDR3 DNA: TGTGCCAGCAGCTTGGTAGCTAGCGGGAGCGCAGATACGCAGTATTTT.

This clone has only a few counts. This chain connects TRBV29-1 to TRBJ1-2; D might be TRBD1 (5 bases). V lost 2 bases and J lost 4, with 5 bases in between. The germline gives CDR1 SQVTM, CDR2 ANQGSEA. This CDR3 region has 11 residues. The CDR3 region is CSVEQGYGYTF. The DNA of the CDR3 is TGCAGCGTTGAACAGGGCTATGGCTACACCTTC.

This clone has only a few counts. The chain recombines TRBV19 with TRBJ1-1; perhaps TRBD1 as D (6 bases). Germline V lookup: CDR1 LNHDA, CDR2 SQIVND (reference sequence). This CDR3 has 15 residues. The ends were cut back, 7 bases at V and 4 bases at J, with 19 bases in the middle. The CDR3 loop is CASTTPGGGLTEAFF. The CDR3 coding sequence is TGTGCCAGTACCACCCCCGGGGGGGGCCTCACTGAAGCTTTCTTT. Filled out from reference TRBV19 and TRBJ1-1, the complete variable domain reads DGGITQSPKYLFRKEGQNVTLSCEQNLNHDAMYWYRQDPGQGLRLIYYSQIVNDFQKGDIAEGYSVSREKKESFPLTVTSAQKNPTAFYLCASTTPGGGLTEAFFGQGTRLTVV.